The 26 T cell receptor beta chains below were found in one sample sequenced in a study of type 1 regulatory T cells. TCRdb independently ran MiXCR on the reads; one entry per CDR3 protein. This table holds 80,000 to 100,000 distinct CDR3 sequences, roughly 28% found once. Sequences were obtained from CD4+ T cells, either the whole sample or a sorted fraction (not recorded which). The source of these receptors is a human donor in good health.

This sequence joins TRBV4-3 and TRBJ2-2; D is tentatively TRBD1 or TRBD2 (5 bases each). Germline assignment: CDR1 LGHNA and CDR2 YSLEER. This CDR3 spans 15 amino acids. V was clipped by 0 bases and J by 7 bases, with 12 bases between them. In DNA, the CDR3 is TGCGCCAGCAGCCAAGATCGGGGACGCGTCGGGGAGCTGTTTTTT. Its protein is CASSQDRGRVGELFF.

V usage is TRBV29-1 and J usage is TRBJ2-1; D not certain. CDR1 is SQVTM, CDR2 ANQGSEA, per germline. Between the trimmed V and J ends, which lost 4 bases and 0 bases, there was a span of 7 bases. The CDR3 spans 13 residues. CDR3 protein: CSVASSSYNEQFF. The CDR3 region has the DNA TGCAGCGTTGCCTCGAGCTCCTACAATGAGCAGTTCTTC.

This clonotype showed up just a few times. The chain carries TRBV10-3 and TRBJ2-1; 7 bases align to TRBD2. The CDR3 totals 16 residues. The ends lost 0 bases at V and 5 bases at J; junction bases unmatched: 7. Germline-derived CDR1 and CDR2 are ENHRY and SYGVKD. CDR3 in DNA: TGTGCCATCAGTGAGTCGACGGGGGGAGGAAACAATGAGCAGTTCTTC. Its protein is CAISESTGGGNNEQFF.

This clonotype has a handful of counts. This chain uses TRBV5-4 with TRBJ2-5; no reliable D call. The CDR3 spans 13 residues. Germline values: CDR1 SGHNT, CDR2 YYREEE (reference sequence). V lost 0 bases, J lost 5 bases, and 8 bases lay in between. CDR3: CASSLADGETQYF. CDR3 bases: TGTGCCAGCAGCTTGGCCGACGGGGAGACCCAGTACTTC.

The CDR3 here is CASSLPTGTGGFEQYF. Written as DNA, the CDR3 is TGTGCCAGCAGCCTCCCGACCGGGACAGGGGGGTTCGAGCAGTACTTC. The J gene is TRBJ2-7, the V gene TRBV3-1, with 11 bases matching TRBD1. The junction had 11 bases not matched to a gene; V was cut back by 4 bases and J by 6 bases. The CDR3 loop spans 16 amino acids. Germline V gives CDR1 LGHDT, CDR2 YNNKEL (reference sequence).

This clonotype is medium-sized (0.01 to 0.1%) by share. The CDR3 is CASSSPGRGTESYNEQFF. The CDR3 DNA sequence: TGTGCCAGCAGCTCTCCTGGTCGGGGAACGGAATCCTACAATGAGCAGTTCTTC. This rearrangement joins TRBV7-2 to TRBJ2-1; maybe TRBD2 (5 bases). From germline, CDR1 is SGHTA and CDR2 FQGNSA. The V end was cut by 4 bases, the J end by 1 base, with 20 bases between. The CDR3 is 18 amino acids.

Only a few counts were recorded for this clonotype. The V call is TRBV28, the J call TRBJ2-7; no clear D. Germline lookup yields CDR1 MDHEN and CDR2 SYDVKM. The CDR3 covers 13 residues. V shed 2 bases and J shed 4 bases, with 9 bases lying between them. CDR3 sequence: CASSLGSFYEQYF. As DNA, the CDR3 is TGTGCCAGCAGTTTAGGCTCTTTTTACGAGCAGTACTTC.

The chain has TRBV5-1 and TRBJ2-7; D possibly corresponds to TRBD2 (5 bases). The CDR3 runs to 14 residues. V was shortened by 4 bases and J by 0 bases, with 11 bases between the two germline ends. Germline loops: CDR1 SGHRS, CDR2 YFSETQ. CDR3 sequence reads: CASSPTGNSYEQYF. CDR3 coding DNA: TGCGCCAGCAGCCCTACCGGGAACTCCTACGAGCAGTACTTC.

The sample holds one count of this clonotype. CDR3: CASRTGASTGELFF. The CDR3 nucleotides are TGTGCCAGCAGGACAGGGGCGTCCACCGGGGAGCTGTTTTTT. The V gene is TRBV12-3 or TRBV12-4, the J gene TRBJ2-2, with 8 bases aligning to TRBD1. Losses at the gene ends were 6 bases for V and 4 bases for J; bases not matched to a gene: 4. The length of the CDR3 is 14 residues.

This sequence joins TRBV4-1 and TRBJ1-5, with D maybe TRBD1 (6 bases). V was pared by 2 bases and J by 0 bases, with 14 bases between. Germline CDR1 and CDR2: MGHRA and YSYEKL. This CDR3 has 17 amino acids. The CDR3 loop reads CASSQTPGQSSNQPQHF. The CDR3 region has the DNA TGCGCCAGCAGCCAAACCCCTGGACAGAGTAGCAATCAGCCCCAGCATTTT.

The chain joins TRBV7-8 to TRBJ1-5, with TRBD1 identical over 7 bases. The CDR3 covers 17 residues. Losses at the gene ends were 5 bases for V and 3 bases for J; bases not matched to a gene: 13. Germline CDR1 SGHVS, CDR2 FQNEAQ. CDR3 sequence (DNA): TGTGCCAGCAGCCCCAGACAGGGAAGGAATAACAATCAGCCCCAGCATTTT. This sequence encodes CASSPRQGRNNNQPQHF.

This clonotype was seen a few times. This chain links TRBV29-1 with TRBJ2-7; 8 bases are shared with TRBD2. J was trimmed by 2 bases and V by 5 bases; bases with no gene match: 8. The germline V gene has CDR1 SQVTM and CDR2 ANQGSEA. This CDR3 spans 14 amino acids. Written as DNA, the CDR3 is TGCAGCGTTACCGATAGCGGGACTCCCTACGAGCAGTACTTC. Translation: CSVTDSGTPYEQYF.

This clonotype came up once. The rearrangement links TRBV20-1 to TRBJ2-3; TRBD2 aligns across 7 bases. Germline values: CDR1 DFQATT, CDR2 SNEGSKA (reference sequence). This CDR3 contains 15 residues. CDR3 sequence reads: CSASEGGSSTDTQYF. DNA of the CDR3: TGCAGCGCATCGGAGGGCGGGAGTAGCACAGATACGCAGTATTTT.

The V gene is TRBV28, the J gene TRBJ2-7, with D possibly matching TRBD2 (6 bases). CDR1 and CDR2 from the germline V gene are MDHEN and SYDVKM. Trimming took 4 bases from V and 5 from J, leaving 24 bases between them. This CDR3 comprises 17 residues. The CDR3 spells CASSSNRRGRASDEQYF. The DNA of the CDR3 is TGTGCCAGCAGTTCCAACAGGAGGGGCAGGGCCTCGGACGAGCAGTACTTC.

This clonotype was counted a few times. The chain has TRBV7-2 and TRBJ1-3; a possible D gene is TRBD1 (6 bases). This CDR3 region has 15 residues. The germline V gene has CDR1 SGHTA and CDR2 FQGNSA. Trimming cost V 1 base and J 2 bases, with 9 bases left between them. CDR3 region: CASSLVAGAGNTIYF. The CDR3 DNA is TGTGCCAGCAGCTTAGTGGCAGGGGCTGGAAACACCATATATTTT. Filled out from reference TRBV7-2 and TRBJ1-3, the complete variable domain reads GAGVSQSPSNKVTEKGKDVELRCDPISGHTALYWYRQSLGQGLEFLIYFQGNSAPDKSGLPSDRFSAERTGGSVSTLTIQRTQQEDSAVYLCASSLVAGAGNTIYFGEGSWLTVV.

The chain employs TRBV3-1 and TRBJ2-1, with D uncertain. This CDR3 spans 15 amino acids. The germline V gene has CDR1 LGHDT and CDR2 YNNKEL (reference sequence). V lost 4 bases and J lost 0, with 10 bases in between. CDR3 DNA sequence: TGTGCCAGCAGCCGAGATCCGCGCTCCTACAATGAGCAGTTCTTC. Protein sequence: CASSRDPRSYNEQFF.

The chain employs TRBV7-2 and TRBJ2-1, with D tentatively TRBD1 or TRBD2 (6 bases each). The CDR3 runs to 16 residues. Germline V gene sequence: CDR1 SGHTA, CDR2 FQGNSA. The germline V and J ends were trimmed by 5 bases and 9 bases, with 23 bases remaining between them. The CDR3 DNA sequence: TGTGCCAGCAGCCTTCAGACTAGTAGGGGGTCCCGTGAGCAGTTCTTC. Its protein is CASSLQTSRGSREQFF.

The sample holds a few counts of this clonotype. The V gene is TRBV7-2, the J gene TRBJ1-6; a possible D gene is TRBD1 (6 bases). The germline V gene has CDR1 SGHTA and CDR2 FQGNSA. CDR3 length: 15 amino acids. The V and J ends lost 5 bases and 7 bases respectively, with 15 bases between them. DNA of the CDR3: TGTGCCAGCAGCCGACAAAGACAGGAAAATTCACCCCTCCACTTT. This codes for CASSRQRQENSPLHF.

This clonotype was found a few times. As DNA, the CDR3 is TGCGCCAGCAGCTCAGAGCGCGGGACAGAGACCTACGAGCAGTACTTC. Its translation is CASSSERGTETYEQYF. The chain is built from TRBV5-1 and TRBJ2-7, with TRBD1 as a possible D gene (7 bases). Trimming took off 3 bases at V and 2 bases at J, with 18 bases between the two ends. The length of the CDR3 is 16 residues. The germline V gene has CDR1 SGHRS and CDR2 YFSETQ. The whole variable domain, filled in from reference TRBV5-1 and TRBJ2-7, reads KAGVTQTPRYLIKTRGQQVTLSCSPISGHRSVSWYQQTPGQGLQFLFEYFSETQRNKGNFPGRFSGRQFSNSRSEMNVSTLELGDSALYLCASSSERGTETYEQYFGPGTRLTVT.

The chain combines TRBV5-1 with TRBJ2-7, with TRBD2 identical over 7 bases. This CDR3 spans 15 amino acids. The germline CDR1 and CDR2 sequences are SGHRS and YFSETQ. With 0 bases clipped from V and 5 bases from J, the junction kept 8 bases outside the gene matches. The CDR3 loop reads CASSLAFGTTNEQYF. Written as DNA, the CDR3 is TGCGCCAGCAGCTTGGCCTTTGGGACTACCAACGAGCAGTACTTC.

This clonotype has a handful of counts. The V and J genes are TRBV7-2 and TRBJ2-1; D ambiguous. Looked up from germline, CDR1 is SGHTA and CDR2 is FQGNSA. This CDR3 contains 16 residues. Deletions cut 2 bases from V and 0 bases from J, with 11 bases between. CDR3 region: CASSLRTALSYNEQFF. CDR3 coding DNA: TGTGCCAGCAGCTTAAGGACCGCGCTCTCCTACAATGAGCAGTTCTTC.

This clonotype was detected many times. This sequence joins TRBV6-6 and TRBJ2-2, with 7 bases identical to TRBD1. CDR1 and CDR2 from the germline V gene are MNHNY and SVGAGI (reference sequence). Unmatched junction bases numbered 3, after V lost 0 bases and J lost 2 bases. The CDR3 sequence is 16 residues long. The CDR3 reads CASSYSRDRNTGELFF. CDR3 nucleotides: TGTGCCAGCAGTTACTCGAGGGACAGAAACACCGGGGAGCTGTTTTTT.

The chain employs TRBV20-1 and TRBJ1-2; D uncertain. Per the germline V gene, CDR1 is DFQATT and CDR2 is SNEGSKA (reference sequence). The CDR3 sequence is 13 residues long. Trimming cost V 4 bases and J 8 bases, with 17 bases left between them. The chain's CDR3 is CSAMGGETGGYTF. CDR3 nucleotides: TGCAGTGCTATGGGTGGGGAAACTGGCGGCTACACCTTC.

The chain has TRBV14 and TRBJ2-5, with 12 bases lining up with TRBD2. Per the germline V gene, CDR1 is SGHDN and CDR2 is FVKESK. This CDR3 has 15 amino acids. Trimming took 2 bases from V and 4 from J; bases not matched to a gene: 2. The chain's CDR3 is CASSQSLAGGETQYF. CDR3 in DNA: TGTGCCAGCAGCCAATCACTAGCGGGAGGAGAGACCCAGTACTTC. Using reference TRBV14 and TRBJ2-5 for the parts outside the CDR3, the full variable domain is EAGVTQFPSHSVIEKGQTVTLRCDPISGHDNLYWYRRVMGKEIKFLLHFVKESKQDESGMPNNRFLAERTGGTYSTLKVQPAELEDSGVYFCASSQSLAGGETQYFGPGTRLLVL.

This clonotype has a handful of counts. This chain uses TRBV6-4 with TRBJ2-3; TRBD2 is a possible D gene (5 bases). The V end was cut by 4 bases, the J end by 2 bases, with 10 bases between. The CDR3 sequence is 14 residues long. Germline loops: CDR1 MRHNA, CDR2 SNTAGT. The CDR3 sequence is CASSGGAATDTQYF. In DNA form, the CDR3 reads TGTGCCAGCAGTGGGGGAGCGGCCACAGATACGCAGTATTTT.

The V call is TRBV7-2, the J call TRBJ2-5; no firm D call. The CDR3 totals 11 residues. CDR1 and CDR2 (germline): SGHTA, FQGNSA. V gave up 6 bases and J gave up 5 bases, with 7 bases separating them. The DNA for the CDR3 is TGTGCCAGCAGGAGGCTCGAGACCCAGTACTTC. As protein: CASRRLETQYF.